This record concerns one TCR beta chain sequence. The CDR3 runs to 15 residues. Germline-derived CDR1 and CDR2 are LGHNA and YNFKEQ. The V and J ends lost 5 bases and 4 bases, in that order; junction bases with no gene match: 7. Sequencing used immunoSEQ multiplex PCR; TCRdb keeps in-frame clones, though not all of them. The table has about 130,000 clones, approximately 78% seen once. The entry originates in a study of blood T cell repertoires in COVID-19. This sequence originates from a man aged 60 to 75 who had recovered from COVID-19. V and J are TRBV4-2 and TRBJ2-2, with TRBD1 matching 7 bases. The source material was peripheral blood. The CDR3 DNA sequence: TGTGCCAGCAGCACAGGGGAAGGGGCCACCGGGGAGCTGTTTTTT. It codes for CASSTGEGATGELFF.